These 29 T cell receptor beta chains share one sample of origin, sequenced in a study of PD-1 blockade in mismatch repair-deficient tumors. Sequenced by immunoSEQ multiplex PCR; TCRdb stores in-frame clones only, minus some. The sample has about 100,000 clones, 82% seen once. The starting material was peripheral blood, obtained about 33 weeks after starting pembrolizumab. Every receptor here comes from an adult with mismatch repair-deficient cancer.

The J gene is TRBJ2-7, the V gene TRBV4-2, with a tentative D call TRBD1 (6 bases). The CDR3 is made up of 18 amino acids. The germline gives CDR1 LGHNA, CDR2 YNFKEQ. V lost 0 bases to trimming and J lost 2 bases, with 20 bases between them. In DNA form, the CDR3 reads TGTGCCAGCAGCCAAGAAGCGATTCCGGGACATCGTCCCTACGAGCAGTACTTC. This sequence encodes CASSQEAIPGHRPYEQYF.

The chain joins TRBV6-5 to TRBJ2-1; TRBD2 might be the D (6 bases). Germline V gene sequence: CDR1 MNHEY, CDR2 SVGAGI. The CDR3 runs 13 residues. V shed 9 bases and J shed 9 bases, with 18 bases lying between them. CDR3 in amino acids: CASHPGRGGEQFF. CDR3 bases: TGTGCCAGTCACCCAGGGCGGGGCGGTGAGCAGTTCTTC.

This chain uses TRBV14 with TRBJ2-3; D gene ambiguous. The CDR3 is 15 amino acids. Germline V gene sequence: CDR1 SGHDN, CDR2 FVKESK. The ends were cut back, 0 bases at V and 2 bases at J, with 9 bases in the middle. CDR3 nucleotide sequence: TGTGCCAGCAGCCAAGAGGGGAAATCCACAGATACGCAGTATTTT. This codes for CASSQEGKSTDTQYF.

The V call is TRBV7-8, the J call TRBJ1-3; a weak D match, TRBD1 (5 bases). V was shortened by 1 base and J by 1 base, with 11 bases between the two germline ends. Germline V gene sequence: CDR1 SGHVS, CDR2 FQNEAQ. The CDR3 spans 16 residues. The CDR3 nucleotides read TGTGCCAGCAGCTTAGGTCGGTGGGGGTCTGGAAACACCATATATTTT. Amino acids: CASSLGRWGSGNTIYF.

The chain links TRBV18 to TRBJ1-1; D unresolved. This CDR3 comprises 14 residues. CDR1 is KGHSH, CDR2 LQKENI, per germline. Trimming removed 0 bases at V and 0 bases at J, with 5 bases between. CDR3 in DNA: TGTGCCAGCTCACCACCTTTCTTGAACACTGAAGCTTTCTTT. As protein: CASSPPFLNTEAFF.

The chain combines TRBV18 with TRBJ1-1, with D possibly TRBD1 on 5 matching bases. The germline CDR1 and CDR2 sequences are KGHSH and LQKENI. V was pared by 6 bases and J by 1 base, with 12 bases between. This CDR3 has 14 amino acids. The CDR3 region is CASSKNRQNTEAFF. The CDR3 DNA is TGTGCCAGCTCTAAAAACAGGCAGAACACTGAAGCTTTCTTT.

This rearrangement joins TRBV7-3 to TRBJ2-1, with unresolved D. The CDR3 runs to 13 residues. Trimming cost V 5 bases and J 4 bases, with 9 bases left between them. Germline lookup yields CDR1 SGHTA and CDR2 FQGTGA. CDR3 residues: CASSISVYNEQFF. Written as DNA, the CDR3 is TGTGCCAGCAGCATTTCCGTGTACAATGAGCAGTTCTTC.

The gene calls are TRBV9 and TRBJ2-7; either TRBD1 or TRBD2 may fit D (5 bases each). This CDR3 has 15 amino acids. Trimming removed 3 bases from V and 5 bases from J, with 18 bases in between. Germline values: CDR1 SGDLS, CDR2 YYNGEE. CDR3 DNA sequence: TGTGCCAGCAGCGGGGGGAACCAAGGGACCCACGAGCAGTACTTC. It encodes CASSGGNQGTHEQYF.

A remark on this clone: This sample also contains other DNA sequences that code for the same CDR3. This chain connects TRBV20-1 to TRBJ2-5; D gene uncertain. CDR1 DFQATT and CDR2 SNEGSKA come from the germline V gene (reference sequence). This CDR3 region has 11 residues. Trimming took off 3 bases at V and 0 bases at J, with 2 bases between the two ends. The CDR3 nucleotides are TGCAGTGCTAGGGACCAAGAGACCCAGTACTTC. Translation gives CSARDQETQYF.

This chain joins TRBV4-2 and TRBJ2-7, with a weak D call TRBD2 (6 bases). This CDR3 has 18 amino acids. The germline gives CDR1 LGHNA, CDR2 YNFKEQ. Trimming cost V 0 bases and J 2 bases, with 20 bases left between them. The CDR3 sequence: CASSQDMWRDGPPYEQYF. In DNA form, the CDR3 reads TGTGCCAGCAGCCAAGATATGTGGCGGGACGGTCCCCCCTACGAGCAGTACTTC.

V and J are TRBV18 and TRBJ2-1, with D perhaps given as TRBD1 or TRBD2 (5 bases each). V lost 9 bases, J lost 10 bases, and 13 bases lay in between. Germline V gives CDR1 KGHSH, CDR2 LQKENI. The CDR3 sequence is 11 residues long. In DNA form, the CDR3 reads TGTGCCAGTTCGGGGCAGGAAGAGCAGTTCTTC. Translating gives CASSGQEEQFF.

This sequence joins TRBV7-3 and TRBJ2-3; 7 positions match TRBD1. CDR3 length: 16 amino acids. Germline V CDR1 and CDR2: SGHTA, FQGTGA. V lost 2 bases, J lost 0 bases, and 5 bases stayed unmatched. Here the CDR3 reads CASSLGPTGSTDTQYF. In DNA, the CDR3 is TGTGCCAGCAGCTTAGGCCCGACAGGGAGCACAGATACGCAGTATTTT.

The V and J genes are TRBV5-4 and TRBJ2-1; D possibly corresponds to TRBD1 (6 bases). The length of the CDR3 is 15 residues. Germline-derived CDR1 and CDR2 are SGHNT and YYREEE (reference sequence). The ends were cut back, 6 bases at V and 9 bases at J, with 22 bases in the middle. The CDR3 DNA reads TGTGCCAGCAAGACCGGGGACACCATTCAGGGTGAGCAGTTCTTC. It codes for CASKTGDTIQGEQFF.

Notes on this clone: Other DNA sequences in this specimen translate into the identical CDR3. The chain uses TRBV5-1 and TRBJ1-5; unclear D gene. Trimming left V 0 bases short and J 0 bases short, with 7 bases between. The germline V gene encodes CDR1 SGHRS and CDR2 YFSETQ. CDR3 size: 15 residues. The CDR3 region is CASSLEGNSNQPQHF. The CDR3 bases are TGCGCCAGCAGCTTGGAAGGAAATAGCAATCAGCCCCAGCATTTT. The variable domain in full, completed from reference TRBV5-1 and TRBJ1-5, reads KAGVTQTPRYLIKTRGQQVTLSCSPISGHRSVSWYQQTPGQGLQFLFEYFSETQRNKGNFPGRFSGRQFSNSRSEMNVSTLELGDSALYLCASSLEGNSNQPQHFGDGTRLSIL.

The V and J genes are TRBV9 and TRBJ2-1; D is tentatively TRBD1 or TRBD2 (6 bases each). CDR1 is SGDLS, CDR2 YYNGEE, per germline. The CDR3 runs 13 residues. With 4 bases removed from V and 12 bases from J, the gap between germline ends came to 17 bases. CDR3 loop: CASSLRDTGGQFF. For the CDR3, the DNA is TGTGCCAGCAGCCTCCGGGACACCGGGGGGCAGTTCTTC.

The chain employs TRBV29-1 and TRBJ1-4; the match to TRBD1 covers 7 bases. This CDR3 contains 13 residues. With 4 bases clipped from V and 7 bases from J, the junction kept 6 bases outside the gene matches. Germline values: CDR1 SQVTM, CDR2 ANQGSEA. CDR3: CSVGQGDTEKLFF. CDR3 nucleotide sequence: TGCAGCGTTGGGCAGGGGGACACTGAAAAACTGTTTTTT.

The V and J genes are TRBV19 and TRBJ2-1, with 9 nucleotides matching TRBD2. Germline V gives CDR1 LNHDA, CDR2 SQIVND (reference sequence). J was trimmed by 0 bases and V by 7 bases; bases with no gene match: 4. The CDR3 runs 15 residues. The CDR3 coding sequence is TGTGCCAGTAAGACTAGCGGATTCTCCTACAATGAGCAGTTCTTC. Amino acid sequence: CASKTSGFSYNEQFF.

The V gene is TRBV7-8, the J gene TRBJ1-5; TRBD1 is a possible D gene (6 bases). The CDR3 spans 15 residues. The ends were cut back, 0 bases at V and 4 bases at J, with 10 bases in the middle. Germline CDR1 SGHVS, CDR2 FQNEAQ. The CDR3 coding sequence is TGTGCCAGCAGCTTAGCGAATAGGGGGAATCAGCCCCAGCATTTT. Its translation is CASSLANRGNQPQHF.

The chain uses TRBV30 and TRBJ1-2; 9 nucleotides align to TRBD1. The V segment lost 1 base and the J segment 4 bases; nucleotides outside the gene matches: 7. Per the germline V gene, CDR1 is GTSNPN and CDR2 is SVGIG (reference sequence). CDR3 size: 15 residues. The CDR3 reads CAWSGPGQGGYGYTF. DNA of the CDR3: TGTGCCTGGAGTGGACCGGGACAGGGTGGCTATGGCTACACCTTC.

The genes are TRBV10-3 and TRBJ2-3; D gene unclear. Germline CDR1 and CDR2: ENHRY and SYGVKD. V gave up 4 bases and J gave up 2 bases, with 7 bases separating them. The CDR3 is made up of 13 amino acids. The CDR3 region has the DNA TGTGCCATCAGTGTATTGGACACAGATACGCAGTATTTT. It translates to CAISVLDTDTQYF.

The V and J genes are TRBV10-3 and TRBJ2-7; 7 bases match TRBD2. The CDR3 covers 15 residues. V was clipped by 8 bases and J by 0 bases; unmatched bases: 10. Germline loops: CDR1 ENHRY, CDR2 SYGVKD. The chain's CDR3 is CAIVGEGGNSYEQYF. In nucleotides, the CDR3 is TGTGCCATCGTAGGGGAGGGCGGGAACTCCTACGAGCAGTACTTC.

In this sample, this clone turned up once. The chain recombines TRBV7-9 with TRBJ1-1; the match to TRBD1 covers 7 bases. Germline assignment: CDR1 SEHNR and CDR2 FQNEAQ (reference sequence). Trimming cost V 5 bases and J 5 bases; bases outside gene matches: 20. The CDR3 is 18 amino acids. The CDR3 is CASSLSSQGTQSSTEAFF. CDR3 coding DNA: TGTGCCAGCAGCCTCAGTTCACAGGGGACGCAGAGTTCTACTGAAGCTTTCTTT.

The chain couples TRBV19 to TRBJ2-5, with a weak D call TRBD1 (6 bases). This CDR3 region has 14 residues. V was shortened by 2 bases and J by 3 bases, with 10 bases between the two germline ends. CDR1 and CDR2 (germline): LNHDA, SQIVND (reference sequence). CDR3 in amino acids: CASSIQGWEETQYF. CDR3 in DNA: TGTGCCAGTAGTATACAGGGGTGGGAAGAGACCCAGTACTTC.

This clone was counted between two and nine times. The rearrangement uses TRBV23-1 and TRBJ2-4; no reliable D call. TRBV23-1 counts as an open reading frame of uncertain function. This CDR3 contains 15 residues. V lost 0 bases and J 6 bases, leaving 12 bases between the germline ends. CDR3 nucleotide sequence: TGCGCCAGCAGTCAATCTGTCGATGGCAGAAACATTCAGTACTTC. It yields the protein CASSQSVDGRNIQYF.

Regarding this clone: The junction does not match germline at one end; this may be a read error. The chain recombines TRBV6-5 with TRBJ2-5, with D perhaps matching TRBD1 (5 bases). This CDR3 spans 14 amino acids. In germline, CDR1 is MNHEY, CDR2 SVGAGI. The CDR3 region has the DNA TGTGCCAGTGCGAAGGGGAACAGACAAGCGACCCAGTACTTC. This codes for CASAKGNRQATQYF.

The chain couples TRBV19 to TRBJ2-1; TRBD2 matches 9 bases. The CDR3 has 18 amino acids. CDR1 is LNHDA and CDR2 is SQIVND in the germline V gene (reference sequence). V lost 1 base and J lost 1; bases outside the gene matches: 8. CDR3 DNA sequence: TGTGCCAGTAGTATAGCCGGCGGGGGGGTTGGTTCCTACAATGAGCAGTTCTTC. It translates to CASSIAGGGVGSYNEQFF.

V usage is TRBV11-2 and J usage is TRBJ2-3; TRBD2 matches at 8 bases. This CDR3 is 15 amino acids long. CDR1 SGHAT and CDR2 FQNNGV come from the germline V gene. V gave up 3 bases and J gave up 4 bases; unmatched junction bases: 6. DNA for the CDR3: TGTGCCAGCAGCTTGGATAGCGGGACGGCAGATACGCAGTATTTT. Translating it yields CASSLDSGTADTQYF.

This clone has just one count. This rearrangement joins TRBV29-1 to TRBJ1-1, with D tentatively TRBD1 (5 bases). The CDR3 totals 13 residues. CDR1 is SQVTM and CDR2 is ANQGSEA in the germline V gene. Trimming pared 3 bases from V and 5 bases from J, leaving 13 bases between. This CDR3 is CSVEAGGRTEAFF. DNA for the CDR3: TGCAGCGTTGAGGCGGGGGGTAGAACTGAAGCTTTCTTT.

The chain recombines TRBV4-1 with TRBJ2-7; 15 nucleotides align to TRBD2. CDR1 and CDR2 from the germline V gene are MGHRA and YSYEKL. V was pared by 3 bases and J by 7 bases, with 7 bases of the junction left unmatched. CDR3 length equals 16 residues. The CDR3 DNA sequence: TGCGCCAGCAGCCACTCTGGGACTAGCGGGGGGAAGGAGCAGTACTTC. Residues: CASSHSGTSGGKEQYF.